This TCR beta chain was identified in a study of radiotherapy plus CTLA-4 blockade in lung cancer. About the research overall: Around 18% of enrolled patients responded objectively, and over 30% had disease control. General study points: Early clone dynamics of blood T cells, plus interferon-beta, reportedly predicted response best. Blood-borne expansion of tumor-derived TCR clones followed radiotherapy plus ipilimumab.

Clones were read by immunoSEQ multiplex PCR, and TCRdb kept only the in-frame ones, dropping some. The repertoire consists of 50,000 to 85,000 clones, with around 81% occurring once and the leading ten covering about 4.3%. The length of the CDR3 is 14 residues. The germline V gene has CDR1 SGHRS and CDR2 YFSETQ. Trimming pared 3 bases from V and 4 bases from J, leaving 14 bases between. This clone was detected once. What it binds is not known. Chemo-refractory metastatic non-small-cell lung cancer patients underwent focal radiation alongside CTLA-4 blockade with ipilimumab. This TCR came from a human donor with non-small cell lung cancer who had a partial response to radiotherapy plus ipilimumab. Specimen: peripheral blood, collected from a patient treated with radiotherapy plus ipilimumab. The V and J genes are TRBV5-1 and TRBJ2-7; tentatively, D is TRBD2 (6 bases). The CDR3 sequence: CASSSPGLLYEQYF. The DNA of the CDR3 is TGCGCCAGCAGCTCACCGGGACTGCTATACGAGCAGTACTTC.